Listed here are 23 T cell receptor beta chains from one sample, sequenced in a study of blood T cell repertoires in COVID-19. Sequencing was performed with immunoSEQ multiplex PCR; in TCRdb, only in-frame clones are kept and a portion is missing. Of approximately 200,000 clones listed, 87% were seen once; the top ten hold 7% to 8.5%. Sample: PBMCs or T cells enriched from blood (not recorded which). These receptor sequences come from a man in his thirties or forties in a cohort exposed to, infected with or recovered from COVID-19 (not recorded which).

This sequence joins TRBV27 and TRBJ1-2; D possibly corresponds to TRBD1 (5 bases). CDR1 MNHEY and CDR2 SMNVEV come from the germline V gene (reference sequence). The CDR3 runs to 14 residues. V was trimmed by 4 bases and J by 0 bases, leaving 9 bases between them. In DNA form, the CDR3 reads TGTGCCAGCAGTTCAGGGCCCCCTAACTATGGCTACACCTTC. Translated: CASSSGPPNYGYTF.

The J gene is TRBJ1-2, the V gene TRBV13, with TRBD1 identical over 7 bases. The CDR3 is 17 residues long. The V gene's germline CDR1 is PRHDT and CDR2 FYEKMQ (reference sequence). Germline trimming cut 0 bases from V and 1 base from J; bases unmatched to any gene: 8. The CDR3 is CASSLGQNRGLNYGYTF. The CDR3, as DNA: TGTGCCAGCAGCTTAGGCCAAAACAGGGGACTTAACTATGGCTACACCTTC. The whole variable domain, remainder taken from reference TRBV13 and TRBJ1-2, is AAGVIQSPRHLIKEKRETATLKCYPIPRHDTVYWYQQGPGQDPQFLISFYEKMQSDKGSIPDRFSAQQFSDYHSELNMSSLELGDSALYFCASSLGQNRGLNYGYTFGSGTRLTVV.

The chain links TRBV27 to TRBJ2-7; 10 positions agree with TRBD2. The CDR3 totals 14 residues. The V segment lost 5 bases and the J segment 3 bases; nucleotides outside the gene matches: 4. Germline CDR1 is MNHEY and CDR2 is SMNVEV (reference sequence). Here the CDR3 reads CASSHKREGYEQYF. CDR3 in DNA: TGTGCCAGCAGTCATAAGCGGGAGGGCTACGAGCAGTACTTC.

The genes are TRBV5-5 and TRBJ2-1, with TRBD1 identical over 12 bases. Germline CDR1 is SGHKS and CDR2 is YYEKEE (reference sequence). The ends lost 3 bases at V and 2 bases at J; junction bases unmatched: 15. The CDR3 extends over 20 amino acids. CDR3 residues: CASSSLGGTGGAGAYNEQFF. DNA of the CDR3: TGTGCCAGCAGCTCGTTAGGCGGGACAGGGGGCGCGGGCGCCTACAATGAGCAGTTCTTC.

CDR3 amino acids: CASRQTRGSSGANVLTF. The CDR3, as DNA: TGTGCCAGCAGACAAACCAGGGGTTCCTCTGGGGCCAACGTCCTGACTTTC. V gene TRBV7-9 combines with J gene TRBJ2-6, with D possibly TRBD1 on 6 matching bases. Per the germline V gene, CDR1 is SEHNR and CDR2 is FQNEAQ (reference sequence). V was cut by 6 bases and J by 0 bases, with 15 bases left in between. The length of the CDR3 is 17 residues.

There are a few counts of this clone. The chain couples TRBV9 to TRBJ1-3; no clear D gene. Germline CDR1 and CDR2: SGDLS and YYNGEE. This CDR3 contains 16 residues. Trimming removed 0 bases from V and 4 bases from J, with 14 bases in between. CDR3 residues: CASSVGEGTLGNTIYF. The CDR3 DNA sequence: TGTGCCAGCAGCGTAGGCGAGGGTACGTTGGGAAACACCATATATTTT.

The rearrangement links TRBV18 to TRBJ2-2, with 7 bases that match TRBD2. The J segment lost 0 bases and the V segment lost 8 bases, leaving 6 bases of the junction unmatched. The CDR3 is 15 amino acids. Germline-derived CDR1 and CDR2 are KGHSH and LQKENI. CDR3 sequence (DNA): TGTGCCAGCAAACTAGCGACTACGAACACCGGGGAGCTGTTTTTT. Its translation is CASKLATTNTGELFF.

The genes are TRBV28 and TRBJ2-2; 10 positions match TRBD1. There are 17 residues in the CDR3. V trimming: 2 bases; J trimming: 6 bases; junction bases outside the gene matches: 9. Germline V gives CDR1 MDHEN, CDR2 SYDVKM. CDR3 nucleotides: TGTGCCAGCAGTTTAAGGTCGGGACAGGGGTCTTCCGGGGAGCTGTTTTTT. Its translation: CASSLRSGQGSSGELFF.

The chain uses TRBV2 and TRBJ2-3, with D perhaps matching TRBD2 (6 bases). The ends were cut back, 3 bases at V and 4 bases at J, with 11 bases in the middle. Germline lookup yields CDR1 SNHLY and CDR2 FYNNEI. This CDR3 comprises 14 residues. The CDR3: CASSEAPSADTQYF. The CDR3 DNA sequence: TGTGCCAGCAGTGAGGCCCCTAGCGCAGATACGCAGTATTTT.

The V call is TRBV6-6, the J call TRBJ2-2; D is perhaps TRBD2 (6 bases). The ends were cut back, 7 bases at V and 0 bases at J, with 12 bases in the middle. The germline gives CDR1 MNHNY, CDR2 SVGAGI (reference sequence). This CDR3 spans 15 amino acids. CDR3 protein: CASTDSGANTGELFF. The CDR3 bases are TGTGCCAGCACCGATAGCGGAGCGAACACCGGGGAGCTGTTTTTT.

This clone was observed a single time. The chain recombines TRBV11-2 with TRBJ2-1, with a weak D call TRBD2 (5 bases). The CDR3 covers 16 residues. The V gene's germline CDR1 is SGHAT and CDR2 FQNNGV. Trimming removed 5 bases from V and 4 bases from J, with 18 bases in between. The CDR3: CASSPRATGIYNEQFF. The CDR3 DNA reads TGTGCCAGCAGCCCGAGGGCTACGGGGATTTACAATGAGCAGTTCTTC.

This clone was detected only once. The CDR3: CASSQDLDSEAFF. CDR3 DNA: TGCGCCAGCAGCCAAGATTTGGACTCTGAAGCTTTCTTT. This sequence joins TRBV4-1 and TRBJ1-1; D unresolved. CDR1 and CDR2 (germline): MGHRA, YSYEKL. The CDR3 sequence is 13 residues long. V lost 0 bases to trimming and J lost 6 bases, with 8 bases between them.

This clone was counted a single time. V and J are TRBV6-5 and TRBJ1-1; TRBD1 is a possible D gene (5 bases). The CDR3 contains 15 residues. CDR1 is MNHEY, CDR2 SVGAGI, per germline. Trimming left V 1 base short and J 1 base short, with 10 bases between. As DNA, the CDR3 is TGTGCCAGCAGTTACTTCGGGGGATCGAACACTGAAGCTTTCTTT. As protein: CASSYFGGSNTEAFF.

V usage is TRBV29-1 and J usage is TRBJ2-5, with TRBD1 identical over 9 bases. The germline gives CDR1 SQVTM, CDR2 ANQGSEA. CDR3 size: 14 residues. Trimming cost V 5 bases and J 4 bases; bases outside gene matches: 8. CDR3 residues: CSVKLGQGRETQYF. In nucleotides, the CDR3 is TGCAGCGTTAAACTCGGACAGGGGCGAGAGACCCAGTACTTC.

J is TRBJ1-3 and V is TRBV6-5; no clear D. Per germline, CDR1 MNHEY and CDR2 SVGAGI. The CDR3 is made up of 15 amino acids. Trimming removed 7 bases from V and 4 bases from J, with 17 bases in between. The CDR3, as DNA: TGTGCCAGCATCCCCTTAGGACTGAGCGGAAACACCATATATTTT. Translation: CASIPLGLSGNTIYF.

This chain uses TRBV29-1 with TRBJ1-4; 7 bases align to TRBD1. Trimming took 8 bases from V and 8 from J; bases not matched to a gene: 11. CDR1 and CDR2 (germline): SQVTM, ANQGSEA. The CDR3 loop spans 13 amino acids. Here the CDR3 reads CSFIDRVGEKLFF. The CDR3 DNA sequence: TGCAGCTTCATAGACAGGGTCGGAGAAAAACTGTTTTTT. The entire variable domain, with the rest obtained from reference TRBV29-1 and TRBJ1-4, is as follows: SAVISQKPSRDICQRGTSLTIQCQVDSQVTMMFWYRQQPGQSLTLIATANQGSEATYESGFVIDKFPISRPNLTFSTLTVSNMSPEDSSIYLCSFIDRVGEKLFFGSGTQLSVL.

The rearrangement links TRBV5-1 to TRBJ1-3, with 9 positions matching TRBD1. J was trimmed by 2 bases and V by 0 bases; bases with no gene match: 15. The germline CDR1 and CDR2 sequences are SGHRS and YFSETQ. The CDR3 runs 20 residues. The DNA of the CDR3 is TGCGCCAGCAGCTTGGGGGTGAACTGGGACAGGGTTTCCCCTGGAAACACCATATATTTT. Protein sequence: CASSLGVNWDRVSPGNTIYF.

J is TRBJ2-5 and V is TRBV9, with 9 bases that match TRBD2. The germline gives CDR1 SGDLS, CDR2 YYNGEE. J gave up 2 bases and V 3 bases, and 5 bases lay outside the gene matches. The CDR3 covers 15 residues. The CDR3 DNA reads TGTGCCAGCAGCGCAGTAGCGGGAGCACAAGAGACCCAGTACTTC. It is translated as CASSAVAGAQETQYF.

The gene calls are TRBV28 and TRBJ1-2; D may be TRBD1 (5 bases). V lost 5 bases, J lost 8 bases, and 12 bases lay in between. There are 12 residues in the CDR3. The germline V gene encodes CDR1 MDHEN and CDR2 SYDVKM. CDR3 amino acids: CASSPYDSGYTF. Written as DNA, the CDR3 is TGTGCCAGCAGTCCCTATGACAGCGGCTACACCTTC.

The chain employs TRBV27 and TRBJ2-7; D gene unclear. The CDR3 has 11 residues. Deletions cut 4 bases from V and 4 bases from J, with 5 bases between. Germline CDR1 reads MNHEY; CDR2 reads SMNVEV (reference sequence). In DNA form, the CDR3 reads TGTGCCAGCAGTTCCCAGTACGAGCAGTACTTC. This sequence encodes CASSSQYEQYF.

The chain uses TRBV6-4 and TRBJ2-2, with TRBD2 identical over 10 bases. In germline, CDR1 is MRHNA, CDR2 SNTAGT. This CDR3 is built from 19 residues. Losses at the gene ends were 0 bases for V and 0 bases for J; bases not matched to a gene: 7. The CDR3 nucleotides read TGTGCCAGCAGTGACTCTGGTAGCGGGAGGACCTCGAACACCGGGGAGCTGTTTTTT. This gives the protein CASSDSGSGRTSNTGELFF.

DNA of the CDR3: TGTGCCTGGAGTGTAAGGTCTAGCGGGAGTACACTTCGATACGAGCAGTACTTC. Translated, it gives CAWSVRSSGSTLRYEQYF. The chain carries TRBV30 and TRBJ2-7; 10 nucleotides agree with TRBD2. The germline V gene has CDR1 GTSNPN and CDR2 SVGIG (reference sequence). Trimming removed 0 bases from V and 4 bases from J; junction bases left unmatched: 15. This CDR3 spans 18 amino acids.

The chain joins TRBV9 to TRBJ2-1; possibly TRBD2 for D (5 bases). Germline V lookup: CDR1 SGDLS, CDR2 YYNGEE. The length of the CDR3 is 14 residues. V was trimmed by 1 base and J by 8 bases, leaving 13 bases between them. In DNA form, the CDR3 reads TGTGCCAGCAGCGTATGGGAGCAGGTGGATGAGCAGTTCTTC. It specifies CASSVWEQVDEQFF.